Here is one T cell receptor beta chain with its context. The PCR had 60 Vbeta and 13 Jbeta primers. Method: immunoSEQ multiplex PCR; TCRdb's copy keeps in-frame clones and lacks some. This sample contains some 130,000 clones. The sample originates from a study of cytomegalovirus exposure and HLA in healthy donors. CDR3 size: 14 residues. Germline V gene data show CDR1 as MNHNS and CDR2 as SASEGT. Trimming removed 7 bases from V and 5 bases from J; junction bases left unmatched: 6. The chain joins TRBV6-1 to TRBJ2-2; 8 nucleotides agree with TRBD2. The TCR was taken from a man in his late teens or twenties in good health and CMV-seronegative. What was sequenced was PBMCs. CDR3 protein: CASKFSGITGELFF. The CDR3 bases are TGTGCCAGCAAATTTAGCGGGATTACCGGGGAGCTGTTTTTT.